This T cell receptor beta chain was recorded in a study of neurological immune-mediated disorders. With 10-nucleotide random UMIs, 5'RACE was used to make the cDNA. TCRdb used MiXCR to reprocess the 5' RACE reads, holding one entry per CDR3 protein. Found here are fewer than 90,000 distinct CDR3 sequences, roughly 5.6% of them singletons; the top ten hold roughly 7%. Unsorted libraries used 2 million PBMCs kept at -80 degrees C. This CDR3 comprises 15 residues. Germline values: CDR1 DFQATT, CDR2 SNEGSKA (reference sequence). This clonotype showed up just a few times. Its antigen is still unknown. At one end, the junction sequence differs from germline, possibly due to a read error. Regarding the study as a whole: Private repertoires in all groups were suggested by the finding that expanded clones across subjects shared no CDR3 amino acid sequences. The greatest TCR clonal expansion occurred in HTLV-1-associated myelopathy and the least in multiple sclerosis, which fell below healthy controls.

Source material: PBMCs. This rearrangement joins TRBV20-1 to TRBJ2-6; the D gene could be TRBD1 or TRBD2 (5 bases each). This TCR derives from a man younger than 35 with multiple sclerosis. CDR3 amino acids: CSAREGDGGAKVLTF. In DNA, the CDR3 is TGCAGTGCTAGAGAAGGGGACGGTGGGGCCAAAGTCCTGACTTTC.